This T cell receptor (beta chain) was found in a study of Ad26.COV2.S vaccination and SARS-CoV-2 variants. Repertoires were generated with immunoSEQ multiplex PCR, while TCRdb's copy carries only in-frame clones and drops some. The sample yields nearly 95,000 clones, roughly 85% seen once. Comment on this clone: Its specificity is unknown.

The study's findings and limits: Placebo recipients showed lower spike-specific TCR breadth than vaccinees. Quantification of TCR breadth and depth may have yielded underestimates of total T cell responses. Vaccine and placebo recipients had comparable breadth of non-spike TCRs.

The germline V gene has CDR1 MDHEN and CDR2 SYDVKM. This CDR3 has 15 residues. The V and J ends lost 8 bases and 3 bases respectively, with 17 bases between them. The receptor comes from a human donor who had recovered from COVID-19. The V gene is TRBV28, the J gene TRBJ1-5; D not certain. Sequenced material: peripheral blood, taken after recovery from COVID-19. The CDR3 DNA reads TGTGCCAGCCTTCTTGGGTCCATGAACAATCAGCCCCAGCATTTT. As protein: CASLLGSMNNQPQHF. The full variable domain, rest sourced from reference TRBV28 and TRBJ1-5, is DVKVTQSSRYLVKRTGEKVFLECVQDMDHENMFWYRQDPGLGLRLIYFSYDVKMKEKGDIPEGYSVSREKKERFSLILESASTNQTSMYLCASLLGSMNNQPQHFGDGTRLSIL.